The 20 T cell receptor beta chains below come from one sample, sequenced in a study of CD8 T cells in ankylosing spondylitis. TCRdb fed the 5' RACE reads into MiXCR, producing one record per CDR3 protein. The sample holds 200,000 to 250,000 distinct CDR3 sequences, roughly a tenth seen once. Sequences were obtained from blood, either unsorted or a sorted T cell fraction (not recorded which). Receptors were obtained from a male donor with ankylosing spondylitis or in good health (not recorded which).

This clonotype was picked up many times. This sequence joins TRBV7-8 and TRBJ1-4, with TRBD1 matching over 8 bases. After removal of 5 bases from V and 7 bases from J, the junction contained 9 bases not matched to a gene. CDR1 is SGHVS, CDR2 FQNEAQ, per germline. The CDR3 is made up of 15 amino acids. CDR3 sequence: CASSRDRGSGEKLFF. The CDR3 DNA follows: TGTGCCAGCAGCCGAGACAGGGGAAGTGGTGAAAAACTGTTTTTT.

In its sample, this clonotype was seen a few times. CDR3 nucleotides: TGTGCCAGCAGCTTAGTCCGGGACAGACCTAATGAAAAACTGTTTTTT. Translation gives CASSLVRDRPNEKLFF. The chain carries TRBV7-8 and TRBJ1-4, with 7 bases lining up with TRBD1. The CDR3 runs to 16 residues. Germline CDR1 is SGHVS and CDR2 is FQNEAQ. V was pared by 1 base and J by 3 bases, with 5 bases of the junction left unmatched.

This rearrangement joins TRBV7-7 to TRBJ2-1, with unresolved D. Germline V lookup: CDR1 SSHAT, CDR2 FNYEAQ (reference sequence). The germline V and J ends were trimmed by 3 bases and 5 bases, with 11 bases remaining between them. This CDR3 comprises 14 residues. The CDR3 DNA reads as TGTGCCAGCAGCTTGAGTCCCCTCCACAATGAGCAGTTCTTC. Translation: CASSLSPLHNEQFF.

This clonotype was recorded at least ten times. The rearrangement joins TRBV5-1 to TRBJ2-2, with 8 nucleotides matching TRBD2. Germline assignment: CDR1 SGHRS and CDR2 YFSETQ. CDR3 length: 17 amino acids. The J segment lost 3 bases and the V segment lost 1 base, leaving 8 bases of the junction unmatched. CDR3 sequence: CASSLIPGGPDTGELFF. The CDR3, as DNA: TGCGCCAGCAGCTTGATACCGGGAGGGCCAGACACCGGGGAGCTGTTTTTT.

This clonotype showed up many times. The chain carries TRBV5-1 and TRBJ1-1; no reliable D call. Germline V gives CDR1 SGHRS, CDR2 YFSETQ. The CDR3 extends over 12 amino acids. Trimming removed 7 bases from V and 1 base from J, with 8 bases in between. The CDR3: CASFGRNTEAFF. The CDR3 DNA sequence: TGCGCCAGCTTCGGGAGGAACACTGAAGCTTTCTTT.

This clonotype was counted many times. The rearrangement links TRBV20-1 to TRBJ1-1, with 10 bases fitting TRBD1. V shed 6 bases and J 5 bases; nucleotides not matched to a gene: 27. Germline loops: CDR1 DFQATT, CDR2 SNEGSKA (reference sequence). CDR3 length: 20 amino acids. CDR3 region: CSASPPLGTGESTGTTEAFF. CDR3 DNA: TGCAGTGCCAGCCCCCCGCTTGGGACAGGGGAAAGTACAGGGACGACTGAAGCTTTCTTT.

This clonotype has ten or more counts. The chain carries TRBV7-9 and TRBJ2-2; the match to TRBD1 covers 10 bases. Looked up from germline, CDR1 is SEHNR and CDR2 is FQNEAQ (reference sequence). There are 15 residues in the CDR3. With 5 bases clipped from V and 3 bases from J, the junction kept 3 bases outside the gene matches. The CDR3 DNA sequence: TGTGCCAGCAGCATCGGGACAGGGGACACCGGGGAGCTGTTTTTT. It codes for CASSIGTGDTGELFF.

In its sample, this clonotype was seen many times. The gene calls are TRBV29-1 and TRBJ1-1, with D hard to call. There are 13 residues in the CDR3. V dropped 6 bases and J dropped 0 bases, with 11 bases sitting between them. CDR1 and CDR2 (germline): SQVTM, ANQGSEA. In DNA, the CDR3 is TGCAGCGTACACCTTGACTTGAACACTGAAGCTTTCTTT. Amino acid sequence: CSVHLDLNTEAFF. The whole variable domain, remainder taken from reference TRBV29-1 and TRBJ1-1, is SAVISQKPSRDICQRGTSLTIQCQVDSQVTMMFWYRQQPGQSLTLIATANQGSEATYESGFVIDKFPISRPNLTFSTLTVSNMSPEDSSIYLCSVHLDLNTEAFFGQGTRLTVV.

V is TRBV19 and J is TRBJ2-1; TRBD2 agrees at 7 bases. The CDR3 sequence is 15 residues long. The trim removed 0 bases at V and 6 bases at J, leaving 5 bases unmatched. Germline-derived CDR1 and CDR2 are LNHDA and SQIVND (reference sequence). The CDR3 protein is CASSIDAGVSNEQFF. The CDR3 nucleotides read TGTGCCAGTAGTATAGACGCGGGAGTCAGCAATGAGCAGTTCTTC.

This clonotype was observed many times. CDR3 bases: TGTGCCATCAGTAGCACCTTGGGACAGGGGGATCAGCCCCAGCATTTT. Translating it yields CAISSTLGQGDQPQHF. The rearrangement joins TRBV10-3 to TRBJ1-5, with 11 bases lining up with TRBD1. Germline V CDR1 and CDR2: ENHRY, SYGVKD. The CDR3 covers 16 residues. Trimming took 5 bases from V and 5 from J; bases not matched to a gene: 8.

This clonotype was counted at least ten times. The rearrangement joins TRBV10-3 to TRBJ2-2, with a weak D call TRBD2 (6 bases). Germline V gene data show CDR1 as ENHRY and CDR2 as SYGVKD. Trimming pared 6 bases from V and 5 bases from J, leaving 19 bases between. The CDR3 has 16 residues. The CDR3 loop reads CAIRDHPTSPTGELFF. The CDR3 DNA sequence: TGTGCCATCAGAGACCACCCCACTAGCCCGACCGGGGAGCTGTTTTTT.

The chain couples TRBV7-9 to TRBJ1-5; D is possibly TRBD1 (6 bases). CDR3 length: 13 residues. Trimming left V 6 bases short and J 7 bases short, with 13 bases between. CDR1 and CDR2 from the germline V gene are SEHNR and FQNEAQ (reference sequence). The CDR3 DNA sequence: TGTGCCAGCAGATCCCAGGGGAACCAGCCCCAGCATTTT. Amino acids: CASRSQGNQPQHF.

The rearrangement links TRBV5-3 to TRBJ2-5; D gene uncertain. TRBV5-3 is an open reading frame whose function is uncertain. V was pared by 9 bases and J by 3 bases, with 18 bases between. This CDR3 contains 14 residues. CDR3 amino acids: CAIGLGPPKETQYF. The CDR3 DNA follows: TGTGCCATCGGCCTCGGACCACCTAAAGAGACCCAGTACTTC.

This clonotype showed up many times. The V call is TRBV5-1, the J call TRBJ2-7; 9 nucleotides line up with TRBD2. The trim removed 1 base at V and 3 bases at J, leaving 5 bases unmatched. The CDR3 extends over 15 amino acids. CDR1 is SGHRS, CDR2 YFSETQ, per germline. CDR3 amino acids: CASSLQTSGYYEQYF. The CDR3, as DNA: TGCGCCAGCAGCTTGCAGACTAGCGGATACTACGAGCAGTACTTC.

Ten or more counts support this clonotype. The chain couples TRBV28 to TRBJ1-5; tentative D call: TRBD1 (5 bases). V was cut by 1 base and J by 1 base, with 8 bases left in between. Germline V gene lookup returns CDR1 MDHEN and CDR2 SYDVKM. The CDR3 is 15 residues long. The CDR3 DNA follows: TGTGCCAGCAGTTTATATGGGGGGAGCAATCAGCCCCAGCATTTT. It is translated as CASSLYGGSNQPQHF.

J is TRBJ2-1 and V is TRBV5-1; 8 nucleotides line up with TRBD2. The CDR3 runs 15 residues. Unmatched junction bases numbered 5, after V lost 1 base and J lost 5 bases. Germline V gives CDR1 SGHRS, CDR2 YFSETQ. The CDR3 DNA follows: TGCGCCAGCAGCTTGATCGGGGGGGGCCACAATGAGCAGTTCTTC. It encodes CASSLIGGGHNEQFF. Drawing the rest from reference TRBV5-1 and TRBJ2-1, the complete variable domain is KAGVTQTPRYLIKTRGQQVTLSCSPISGHRSVSWYQQTPGQGLQFLFEYFSETQRNKGNFPGRFSGRQFSNSRSEMNVSTLELGDSALYLCASSLIGGGHNEQFFGPGTRLTVL.

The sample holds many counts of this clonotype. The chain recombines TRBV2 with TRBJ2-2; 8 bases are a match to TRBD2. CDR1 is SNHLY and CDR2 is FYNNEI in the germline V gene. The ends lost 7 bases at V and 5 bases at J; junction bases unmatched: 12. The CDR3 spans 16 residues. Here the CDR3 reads CASIVGSGSLTGELFF. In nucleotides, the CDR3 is TGTGCCAGCATAGTAGGAAGCGGGAGTCTTACCGGGGAGCTGTTTTTT.

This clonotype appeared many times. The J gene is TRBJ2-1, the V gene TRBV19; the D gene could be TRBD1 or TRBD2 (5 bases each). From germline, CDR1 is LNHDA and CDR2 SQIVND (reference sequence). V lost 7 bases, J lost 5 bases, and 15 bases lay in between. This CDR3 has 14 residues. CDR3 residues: CASNRLEGNNEQFF. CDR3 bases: TGTGCCAGTAACCGCCTCGAGGGGAACAATGAGCAGTTCTTC.

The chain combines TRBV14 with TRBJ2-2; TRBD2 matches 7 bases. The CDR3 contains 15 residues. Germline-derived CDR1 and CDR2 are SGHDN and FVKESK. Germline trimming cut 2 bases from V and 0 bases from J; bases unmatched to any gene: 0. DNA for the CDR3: TGTGCCAGCAGCCAACTAGCGGCGAACACCGGGGAGCTGTTTTTT. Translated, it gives CASSQLAANTGELFF.

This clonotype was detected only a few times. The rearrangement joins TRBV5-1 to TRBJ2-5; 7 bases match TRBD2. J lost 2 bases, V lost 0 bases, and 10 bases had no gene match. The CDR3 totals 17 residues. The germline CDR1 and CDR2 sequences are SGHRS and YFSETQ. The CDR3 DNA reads TGCGCCAGCAGCTTGGCCGGGATTGGGACTACTCAAGAGACCCAGTACTTC. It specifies CASSLAGIGTTQETQYF.